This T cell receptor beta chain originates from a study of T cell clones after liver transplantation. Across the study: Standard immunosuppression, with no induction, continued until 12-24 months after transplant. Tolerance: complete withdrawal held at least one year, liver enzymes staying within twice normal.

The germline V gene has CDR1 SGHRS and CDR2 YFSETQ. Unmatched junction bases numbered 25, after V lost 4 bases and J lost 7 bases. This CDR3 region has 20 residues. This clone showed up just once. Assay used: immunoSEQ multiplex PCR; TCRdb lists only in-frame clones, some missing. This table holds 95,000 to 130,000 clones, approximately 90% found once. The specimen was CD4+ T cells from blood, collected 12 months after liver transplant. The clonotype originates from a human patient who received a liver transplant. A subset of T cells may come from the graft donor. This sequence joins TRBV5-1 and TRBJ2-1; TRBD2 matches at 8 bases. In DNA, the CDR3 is TGCGCCAGCAGCCCCTCAAGGGTGAACGGAATTAGCGGGAATCTTAATGAGCAGTTCTTC. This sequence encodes CASSPSRVNGISGNLNEQFF.